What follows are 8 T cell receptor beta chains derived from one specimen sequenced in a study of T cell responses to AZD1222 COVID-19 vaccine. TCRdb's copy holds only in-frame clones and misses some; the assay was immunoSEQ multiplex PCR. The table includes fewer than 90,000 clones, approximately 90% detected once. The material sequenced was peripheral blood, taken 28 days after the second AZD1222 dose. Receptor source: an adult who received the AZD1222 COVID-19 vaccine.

CDR3 bases: TGTGCCAGTAGTCCGAGACTAGCGGGGGGGGCTGAGACCCAGTACTTC. As protein: CASSPRLAGGAETQYF. V usage is TRBV19 and J usage is TRBJ2-5; 14 bases fit TRBD2. The germline V gene encodes CDR1 LNHDA and CDR2 SQIVND (reference sequence). The CDR3 is 16 amino acids. V trimming: 5 bases; J trimming: 5 bases; junction bases outside the gene matches: 7.

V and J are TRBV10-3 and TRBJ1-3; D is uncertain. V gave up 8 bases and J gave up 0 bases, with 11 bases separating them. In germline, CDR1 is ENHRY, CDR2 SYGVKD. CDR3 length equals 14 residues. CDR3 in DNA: TGTGCCATCTCTGAGGAGATCTCTGGAAACACCATATATTTT. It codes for CAISEEISGNTIYF.

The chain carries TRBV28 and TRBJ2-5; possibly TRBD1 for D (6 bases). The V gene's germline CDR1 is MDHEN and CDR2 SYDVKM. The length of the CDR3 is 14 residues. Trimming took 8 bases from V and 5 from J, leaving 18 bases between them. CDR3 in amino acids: CASYSSHREETQYF. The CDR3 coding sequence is TGTGCCAGCTACTCTTCCCACAGGGAGGAGACCCAGTACTTC.

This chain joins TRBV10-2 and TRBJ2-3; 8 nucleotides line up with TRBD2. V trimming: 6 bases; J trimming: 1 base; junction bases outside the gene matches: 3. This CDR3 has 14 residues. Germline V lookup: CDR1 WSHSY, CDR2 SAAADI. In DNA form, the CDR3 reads TGCGCCAGCAGGGCGGGGGGCCGCACAGATACGCAGTATTTT. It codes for CASRAGGRTDTQYF.

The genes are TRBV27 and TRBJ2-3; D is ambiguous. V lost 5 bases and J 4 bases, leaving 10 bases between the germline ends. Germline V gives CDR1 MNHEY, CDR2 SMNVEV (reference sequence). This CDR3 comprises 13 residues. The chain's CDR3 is CASSPPLSDTQYF. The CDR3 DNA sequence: TGTGCCAGCAGTCCCCCCCTTTCAGATACGCAGTATTTT.

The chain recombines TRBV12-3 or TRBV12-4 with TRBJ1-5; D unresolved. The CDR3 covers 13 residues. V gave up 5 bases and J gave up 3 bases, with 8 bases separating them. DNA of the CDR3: TGTGCCAGCAGTCAAAAAGACAATCAGCCCCAGCATTTT. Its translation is CASSQKDNQPQHF.

DNA for the CDR3: TGCAGTGCTAGTGGACAGGGGTGGATGAACACTGAAGCTTTCTTT. Protein sequence: CSASGQGWMNTEAFF. The chain has TRBV20-1 and TRBJ1-1, with 9 bases lining up with TRBD1. There are 15 residues in the CDR3. Germline CDR1 is DFQATT and CDR2 is SNEGSKA (reference sequence). V lost 3 bases to trimming and J lost 0 bases; unmatched junction nucleotides: 5.

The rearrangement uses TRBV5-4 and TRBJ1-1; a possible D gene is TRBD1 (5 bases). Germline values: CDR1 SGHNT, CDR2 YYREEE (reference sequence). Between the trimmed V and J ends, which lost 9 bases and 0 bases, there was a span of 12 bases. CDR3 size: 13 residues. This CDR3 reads CATLREMNTEAFF. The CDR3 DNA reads TGTGCCACCCTCAGGGAAATGAACACTGAAGCTTTCTTT.